This TCR beta chain was recovered during a study of cytomegalovirus exposure and HLA in healthy donors. Healthy bone marrow donors supplied every sample. Study-level points and caveats: Later work found most CMV-associated TCR beta chains apparently HLA-restricted. A missense DCLRE1C variant was associated with V- and J-gene trimming of TCR beta chains in a later analysis, and an independent cohort replicated the association.

Germline CDR1 SGHTS, CDR2 YDEGEE. This CDR3 has 14 residues. Trimming took off 0 bases at V and 6 bases at J, with 13 bases between the two ends. Primers: 60 Vbeta forward and 13 Jbeta reverse. The assay was immunoSEQ multiplex PCR, and TCRdb's table has in-frame clones only and misses some. The profile shows about 200,000 clones, 80% to 85% of them singletons. Remarks on this clone: Its antigen remains unidentified.

This clonotype originated in a woman between 45 and 60 years old in good health and CMV-seropositive. V is TRBV5-8 and J is TRBJ2-7, with D perhaps TRBD2 (5 bases). The source material was PBMCs. The CDR3 nucleotides are TGTGCCAGCAGCTTGGGTTTACGGGGTTCCGAGCAGTACTTC. Its protein is CASSLGLRGSEQYF.